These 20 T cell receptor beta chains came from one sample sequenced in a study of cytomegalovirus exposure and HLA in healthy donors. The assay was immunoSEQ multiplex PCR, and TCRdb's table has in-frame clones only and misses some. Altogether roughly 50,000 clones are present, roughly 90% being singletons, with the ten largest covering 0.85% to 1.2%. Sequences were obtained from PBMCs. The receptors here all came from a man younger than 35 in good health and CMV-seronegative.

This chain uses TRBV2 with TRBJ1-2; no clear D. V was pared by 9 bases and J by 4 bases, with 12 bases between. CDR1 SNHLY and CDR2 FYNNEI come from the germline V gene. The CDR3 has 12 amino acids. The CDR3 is CASRYGIYGYTF. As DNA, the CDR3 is TGTGCCAGTAGATACGGGATCTATGGCTACACCTTC.

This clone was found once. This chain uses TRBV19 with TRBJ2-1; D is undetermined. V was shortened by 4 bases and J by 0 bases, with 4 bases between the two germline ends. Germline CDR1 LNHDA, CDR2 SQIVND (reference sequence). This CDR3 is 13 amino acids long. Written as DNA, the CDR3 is TGTGCCAGTAGTACGAGCTCCTACAATGAGCAGTTCTTC. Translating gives CASSTSSYNEQFF.

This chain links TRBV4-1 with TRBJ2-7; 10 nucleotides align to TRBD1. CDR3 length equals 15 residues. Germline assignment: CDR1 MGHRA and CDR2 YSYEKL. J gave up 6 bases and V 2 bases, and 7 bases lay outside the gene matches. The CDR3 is CASSQPRDRGAEQYF. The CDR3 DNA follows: TGCGCCAGCAGCCAACCCCGGGACAGGGGTGCCGAGCAGTACTTC.

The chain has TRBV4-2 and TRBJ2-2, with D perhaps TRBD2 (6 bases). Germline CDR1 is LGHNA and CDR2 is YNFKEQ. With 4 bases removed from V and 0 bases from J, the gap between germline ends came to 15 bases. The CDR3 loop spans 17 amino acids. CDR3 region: CASSPGDWTANTGELFF. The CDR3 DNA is TGTGCCAGCAGCCCTGGGGACTGGACCGCGAACACCGGGGAGCTGTTTTTT.

In DNA form, the CDR3 reads TGTGCCAGCTCACCTTTCGGGGGGCCCGGCGAGACCCAGTACTTC. Translating gives CASSPFGGPGETQYF. This rearrangement joins TRBV18 to TRBJ2-5, with TRBD2 as a possible D gene (7 bases). Germline loops: CDR1 KGHSH, CDR2 LQKENI. This CDR3 spans 15 amino acids. Deletions cut 3 bases from V and 5 bases from J, with 16 bases between.

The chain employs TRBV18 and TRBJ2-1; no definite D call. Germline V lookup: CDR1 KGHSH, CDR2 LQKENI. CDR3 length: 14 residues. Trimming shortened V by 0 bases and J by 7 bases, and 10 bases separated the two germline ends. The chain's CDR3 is CASSPPFSRNEQFF. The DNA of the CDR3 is TGTGCCAGCTCACCACCGTTTAGTCGGAATGAGCAGTTCTTC.

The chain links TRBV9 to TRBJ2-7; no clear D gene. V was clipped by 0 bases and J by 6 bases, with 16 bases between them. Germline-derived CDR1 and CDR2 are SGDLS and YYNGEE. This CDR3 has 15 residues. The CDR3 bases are TGTGCCAGCAGCGTAGCTGGTACGTCGAGGTCCGAGCAGTACTTC. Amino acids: CASSVAGTSRSEQYF.

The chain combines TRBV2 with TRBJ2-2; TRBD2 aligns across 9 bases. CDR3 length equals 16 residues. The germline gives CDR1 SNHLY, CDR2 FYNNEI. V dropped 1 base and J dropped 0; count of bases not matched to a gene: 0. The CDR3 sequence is CASSEGLAANTGELFF. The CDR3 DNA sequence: TGTGCCAGCAGTGAAGGACTAGCGGCGAACACCGGGGAGCTGTTTTTT.

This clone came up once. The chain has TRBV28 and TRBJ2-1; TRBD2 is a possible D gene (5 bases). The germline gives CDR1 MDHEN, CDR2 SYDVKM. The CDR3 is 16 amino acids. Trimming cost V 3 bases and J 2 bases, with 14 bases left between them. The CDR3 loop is CASSFSRVPPYNEQFF. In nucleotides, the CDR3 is TGTGCCAGCAGTTTTTCGAGGGTGCCTCCCTACAATGAGCAGTTCTTC.

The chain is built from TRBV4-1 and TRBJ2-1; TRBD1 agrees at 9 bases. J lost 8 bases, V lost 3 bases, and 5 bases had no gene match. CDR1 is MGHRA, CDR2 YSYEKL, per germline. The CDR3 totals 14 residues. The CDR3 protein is CASSQDRGKDEQFF. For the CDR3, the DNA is TGCGCCAGCAGCCAGGACAGGGGAAAGGATGAGCAGTTCTTC.

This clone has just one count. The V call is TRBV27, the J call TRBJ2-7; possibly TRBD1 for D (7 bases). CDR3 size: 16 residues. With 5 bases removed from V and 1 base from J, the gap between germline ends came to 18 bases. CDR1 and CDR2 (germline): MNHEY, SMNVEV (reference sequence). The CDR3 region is CASSPPGRGVSYEQYF. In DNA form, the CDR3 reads TGTGCCAGCAGTCCTCCTGGCAGGGGGGTATCCTACGAGCAGTACTTC.

CDR3 sequence reads: CASSLLAEWDTQYF. CDR3 nucleotide sequence: TGCGCCAGCAGCCTCCTAGCGGAATGGGATACGCAGTATTTT. The V and J genes are TRBV5-1 and TRBJ2-3; 7 bases are a match to TRBD2. V gave up 4 bases and J gave up 6 bases; unmatched junction bases: 8. Germline V gene lookup returns CDR1 SGHRS and CDR2 YFSETQ. The CDR3 loop spans 14 amino acids. Full variable domain (outside the CDR3, taken from reference TRBV5-1 and TRBJ2-3): KAGVTQTPRYLIKTRGQQVTLSCSPISGHRSVSWYQQTPGQGLQFLFEYFSETQRNKGNFPGRFSGRQFSNSRSEMNVSTLELGDSALYLCASSLLAEWDTQYFGPGTRLTVL.

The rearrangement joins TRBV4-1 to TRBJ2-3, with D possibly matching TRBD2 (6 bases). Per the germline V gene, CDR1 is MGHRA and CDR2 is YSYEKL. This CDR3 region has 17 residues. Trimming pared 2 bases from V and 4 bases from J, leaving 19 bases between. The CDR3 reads CASSQMAGGPPPDTQYF. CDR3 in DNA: TGCGCCAGCAGCCAAATGGCCGGGGGACCCCCCCCAGATACGCAGTATTTT.

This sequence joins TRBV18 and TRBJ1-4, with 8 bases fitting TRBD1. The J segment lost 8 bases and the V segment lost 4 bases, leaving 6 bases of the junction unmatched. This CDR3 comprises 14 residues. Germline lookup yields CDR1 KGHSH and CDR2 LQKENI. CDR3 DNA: TGTGCCAGCTCACTGGGGACAGGAGGGGAAAAACTGTTTTTT. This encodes CASSLGTGGEKLFF.

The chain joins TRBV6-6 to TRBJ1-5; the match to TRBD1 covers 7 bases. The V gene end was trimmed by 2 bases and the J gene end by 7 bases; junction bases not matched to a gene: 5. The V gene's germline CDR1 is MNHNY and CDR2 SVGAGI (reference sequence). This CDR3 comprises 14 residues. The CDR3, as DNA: TGTGCCAGCAGTTACGACAGGGACGTACAGCCCCAGCATTTT. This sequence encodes CASSYDRDVQPQHF.

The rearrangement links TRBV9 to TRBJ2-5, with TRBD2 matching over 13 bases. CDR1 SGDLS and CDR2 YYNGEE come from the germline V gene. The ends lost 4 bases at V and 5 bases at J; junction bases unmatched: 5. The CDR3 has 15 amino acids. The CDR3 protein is CASSSGLAGSETQYF. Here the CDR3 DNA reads TGTGCCAGCAGCTCGGGACTAGCGGGATCGGAGACCCAGTACTTC. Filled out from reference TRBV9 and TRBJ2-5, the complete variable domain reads DSGVTQTPKHLITATGQRVTLRCSPRSGDLSVYWYQQSLDQGLQFLIQYYNGEERAKGNILERFSAQQFPDLHSELNLSSLELGDSALYFCASSSGLAGSETQYFGPGTRLLVL.

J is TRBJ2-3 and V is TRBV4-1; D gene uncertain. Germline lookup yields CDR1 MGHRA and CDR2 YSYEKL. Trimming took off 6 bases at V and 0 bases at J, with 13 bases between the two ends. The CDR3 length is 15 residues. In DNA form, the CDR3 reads TGCGCCAGCAGGGCAGGTGGCTCTAGCACAGATACGCAGTATTTT. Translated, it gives CASRAGGSSTDTQYF.

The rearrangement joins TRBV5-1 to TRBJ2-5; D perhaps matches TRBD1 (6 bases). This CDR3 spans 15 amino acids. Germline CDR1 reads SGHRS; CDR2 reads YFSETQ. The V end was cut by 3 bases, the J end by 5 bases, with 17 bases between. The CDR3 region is CASSSGQPYGETQYF. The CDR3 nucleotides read TGCGCCAGCAGCTCTGGACAGCCCTACGGTGAGACCCAGTACTTC.

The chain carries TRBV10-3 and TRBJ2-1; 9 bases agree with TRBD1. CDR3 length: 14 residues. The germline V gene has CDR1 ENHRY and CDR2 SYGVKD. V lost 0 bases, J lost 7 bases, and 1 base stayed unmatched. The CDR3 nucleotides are TGTGCCATCAGTGAGTCAGGACAGGGGAATGAGCAGTTCTTC. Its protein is CAISESGQGNEQFF.

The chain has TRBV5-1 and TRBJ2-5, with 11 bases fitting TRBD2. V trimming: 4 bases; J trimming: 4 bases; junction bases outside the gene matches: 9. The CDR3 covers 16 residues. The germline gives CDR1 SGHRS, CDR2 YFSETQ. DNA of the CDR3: TGCGCCAGCAGCAAAAGCATGACTAGCGGGATAGAGACCCAGTACTTC. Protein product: CASSKSMTSGIETQYF.